The 5 T cell receptor beta chains given below trace back to one sample, sequenced in a study of PD-1 blockade in classical Hodgkin lymphoma. As to time point: newly diagnosed, previously untreated cHL patient sample. Produced via immunoSEQ multiplex PCR; TCRdb's table is partial and in-frame only. The table lists 20,000 to 25,000 clones, roughly 94% of them singletons. Sequencing was done on a sample of peripheral blood mononuclear cells (PBMCs). Receptor source: a human donor with classical Hodgkin lymphoma.

This clone was picked up one time. The chain carries TRBV7-9 and TRBJ2-5; D uncertain. Deletions cut 3 bases from V and 5 bases from J, with 4 bases between. Germline loops: CDR1 SEHNR, CDR2 FQNEAQ (reference sequence). The CDR3 has 11 amino acids. Written as DNA, the CDR3 is TGTGCCAGCAGCTTCCGGGAGACCCAGTACTTC. Encoded protein: CASSFRETQYF.

The V and J genes are TRBV13 and TRBJ2-7; possibly TRBD2 for D (6 bases). This CDR3 has 15 residues. The V gene lost 1 base and the J gene lost 3 bases, with 13 bases spanning the gap. CDR1 is PRHDT and CDR2 is FYEKMQ in the germline V gene (reference sequence). The CDR3 is CASSLASDGGYEQYF. As DNA, the CDR3 is TGTGCCAGCAGCTTAGCTAGCGACGGGGGCTACGAGCAGTACTTC. Looking up the rest from reference TRBV13 and TRBJ2-7 gives the full variable domain: AAGVIQSPRHLIKEKRETATLKCYPIPRHDTVYWYQQGPGQDPQFLISFYEKMQSDKGSIPDRFSAQQFSDYHSELNMSSLELGDSALYFCASSLASDGGYEQYFGPGTRLTVT.

The chain couples TRBV11-2 to TRBJ1-5; possible D gene TRBD1, 6 bases. V lost 1 base and J lost 7, with 8 bases in between. Germline-derived CDR1 and CDR2 are SGHAT and FQNNGV. The CDR3 has 13 amino acids. DNA of the CDR3: TGTGCCAGCAGCTTAGTTGGGGGCCAGCCCCAGCATTTT. Its protein product is CASSLVGGQPQHF.

The gene calls are TRBV28 and TRBJ2-7, with D tentatively TRBD1 (6 bases). Germline V gene sequence: CDR1 MDHEN, CDR2 SYDVKM. With 6 bases removed from V and 3 bases from J, the gap between germline ends came to 21 bases. The CDR3 totals 16 residues. CDR3 in amino acids: CASSRSTGLLFYEQYF. In DNA form, the CDR3 reads TGTGCCAGCAGCAGGTCAACAGGGTTATTATTCTACGAGCAGTACTTC.

The genes are TRBV7-2 and TRBJ2-7; D not resolved. Germline V gene data show CDR1 as SGHTA and CDR2 as FQGNSA. This CDR3 comprises 14 residues. The V end was cut by 4 bases, the J end by 2 bases, with 12 bases between. The chain's CDR3 is CASSSGPSTYEQYF. Here the CDR3 DNA reads TGTGCCAGCAGCTCCGGGCCGAGCACCTACGAGCAGTACTTC.